This T cell receptor beta chain is from a study of blood T cell repertoires in COVID-19. In the study overall: Donors in the United States, Italy and Spain gave samples during acute or convalescent COVID-19. PBMCs, B-cell-depleted T cells, or T cells were the source of the cDNA or gDNA that made up the material.

Per the original methods: Nucleated cell counts were estimated from reference gene primer amplification. Sequenced by immunoSEQ multiplex PCR; TCRdb stores in-frame clones only, minus some. The D gene and trimming were derived from the DNA, and the V and J assignments and clone size from that table. The data contain more than 40,000 clones, 70% to 90% of them seen just once; the ten biggest clones take up around 4.5%. V lost 2 bases to trimming and J lost 5 bases, with 9 bases between them. The CDR3 has 13 amino acids. CDR1 is KGHSH and CDR2 is LQKENI in the germline V gene. The TCR sequence derives from a man aged 55 to 70 with acute or convalescent COVID-19. This chain links TRBV18 with TRBJ1-1; D call uncertain. Sequencing was carried out using peripheral blood. CDR3 coding DNA: TGTGCCAGCTCACCAATCCGAGGAACTGAAGCTTTCTTT. As protein: CASSPIRGTEAFF.